Described below is a single TCR beta chain sequence and its context. Produced via immunoSEQ multiplex PCR; TCRdb's table is partial and in-frame only. The sample has 65,000 to 80,000 clones, about 90% seen once; the top ten hold about 0.38%. The sample comes from a study of technical replicates of blood from several donors. The CDR3 totals 16 residues. Trimming cost V 0 bases and J 3 bases; bases outside gene matches: 8. The germline gives CDR1 SGHTA, CDR2 FQGNSA. Sequenced sample: T cells isolated from PBMCs. This receptor was taken from a human donor in good health. The gene calls are TRBV7-2 and TRBJ2-7, with 7 bases that match TRBD2. The CDR3 protein is CASSLALGGTLYEQYF. As DNA, the CDR3 is TGTGCCAGCAGCTTAGCGCTCGGGGGGACGCTCTACGAGCAGTACTTC.